This TCR beta chain was identified in a study of early T cells in non-severe SARS-CoV-2 infection. This clonotype was seen ten or more times. This CDR3 is built from 14 residues. Germline V CDR1 and CDR2: SEHNR, FQNEAQ (reference sequence). The V and J ends lost 5 bases and 3 bases, in that order; junction bases with no gene match: 6. In the library, individual cDNA molecules carried attached unique molecular identifiers. MiXCR, applied by TCRdb to the 5' RACE reads, yields one record per CDR3 protein. Of roughly 75,000 distinct CDR3 sequences in the sample, around a tenth were seen once. The TCR was taken from an adult who was a healthcare worker with PCR-confirmed SARS-CoV-2 infection or an uninfected control (not recorded which). What was sequenced was whole blood. V is TRBV7-9 and J is TRBJ1-2, with 7 bases identical to TRBD1. CDR3 bases: TGTGCCAGCAGCCCGCGGGACAGATACTATGGCTACACCTTC. This translates into CASSPRDRYYGYTF. Together with reference TRBV7-9 and TRBJ1-2, the CDR3 gives the full variable domain: DTGVSQNPRHKITKRGQNVTFRCDPISEHNRLYWYRQTLGQGPEFLTYFQNEAQLEKSRLLSDRFSAERPKGSFSTLEIQRTEQGDSAMYLCASSPRDRYYGYTFGSGTRLTVV.